These 2 T cell receptor beta chains came from one sample sequenced in a study of shared clonotypes between healthy human individuals (dated by TCRdb to the early 2020s). The receptor library was made with the immunoSEQ multiplex PCR assay. TCRdb holds this immuneACCESS table with in-frame rearrangements only. Some clones are missing; in checked studies, unresolved V genes explain under half, and the rest has no known cause. This sample has roughly 1.4 million clones in its table, and approximately 98.5% of those were observed once. The top ten clonotypes cover approximately 0.4% of the sample. What was sequenced was naive CD4+ T cells sorted from blood. This sample's cell subset or site label indicates: CD45RA+ positively selected. The receptors come from a man between 25 and 39 years old in good health.

The V call is TRBV7-9, the J call TRBJ2-7; TRBD1 matches 9 bases. CDR3 length: 18 residues. Per germline, CDR1 SEHNR and CDR2 FQNEAQ (reference sequence). Losses at the gene ends were 0 bases for V and 4 bases for J; bases not matched to a gene: 13. CDR3 bases: TGTGCCAGCAGCTTAGCCCCAGGAGGGACAGGGAGTAGATACGAGCAGTACTTC. Protein product: CASSLAPGGTGSRYEQYF. Drawing the rest from reference TRBV7-9 and TRBJ2-7, the complete variable domain is DTGVSQNPRHKITKRGQNVTFRCDPISEHNRLYWYRQTLGQGPEFLTYFQNEAQLEKSRLLSDRFSAERPKGSFSTLEIQRTEQGDSAMYLCASSLAPGGTGSRYEQYFGPGTRLTVT.

The V and J genes are TRBV5-1 and TRBJ1-1; no clear D gene. Trimming removed 4 bases from V and 2 bases from J, with 18 bases in between. The length of the CDR3 is 16 residues. Germline V lookup: CDR1 SGHRS, CDR2 YFSETQ. The CDR3 coding sequence is TGCGCCAGCAGCGGCACTCAAACCGCGCTTAACACTGAAGCTTTCTTT. This codes for CASSGTQTALNTEAFF.